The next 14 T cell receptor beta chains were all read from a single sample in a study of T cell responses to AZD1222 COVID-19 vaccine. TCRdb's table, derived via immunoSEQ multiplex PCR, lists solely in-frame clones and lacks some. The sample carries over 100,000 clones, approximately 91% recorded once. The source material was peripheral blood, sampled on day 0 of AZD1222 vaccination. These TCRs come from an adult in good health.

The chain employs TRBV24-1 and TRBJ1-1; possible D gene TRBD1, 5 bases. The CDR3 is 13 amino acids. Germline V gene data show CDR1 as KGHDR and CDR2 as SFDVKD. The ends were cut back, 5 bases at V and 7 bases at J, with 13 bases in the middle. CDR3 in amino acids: CATSGGAGGEAFF. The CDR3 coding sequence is TGTGCCACCAGTGGAGGCGCGGGGGGTGAAGCTTTCTTT.

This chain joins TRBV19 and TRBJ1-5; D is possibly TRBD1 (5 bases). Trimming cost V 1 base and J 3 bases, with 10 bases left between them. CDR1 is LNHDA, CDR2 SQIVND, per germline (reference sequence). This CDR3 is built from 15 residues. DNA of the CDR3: TGTGCCAGTAGTATAGCCGTAGGGGACAATCAGCCCCAGCATTTT. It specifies CASSIAVGDNQPQHF.

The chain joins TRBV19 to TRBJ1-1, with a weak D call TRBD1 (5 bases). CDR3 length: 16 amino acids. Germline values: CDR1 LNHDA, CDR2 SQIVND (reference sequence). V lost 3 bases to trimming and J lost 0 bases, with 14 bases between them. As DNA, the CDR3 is TGTGCCAGTAGTATCGGTATGGAGGGGCTGAACACTGAAGCTTTCTTT. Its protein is CASSIGMEGLNTEAFF.

The CDR3: CATLGSPYNEQFF. The CDR3 DNA reads TGTGCCACCCTAGGATCACCCTACAATGAGCAGTTCTTC. The chain joins TRBV11-2 to TRBJ2-1; D unclear. With 10 bases removed from V and 2 bases from J, the gap between germline ends came to 12 bases. Germline CDR1 reads SGHAT; CDR2 reads FQNNGV. This CDR3 has 13 amino acids. The whole variable domain, filled in from reference TRBV11-2 and TRBJ2-1, reads EAGVAQSPRYKIIEKRQSVAFWCNPISGHATLYWYQQILGQGPKLLIQFQNNGVVDDSQLPKDRFSAERLKGVDSTLKIQPAKLEDSAVYLCATLGSPYNEQFFGPGTRLTVL.

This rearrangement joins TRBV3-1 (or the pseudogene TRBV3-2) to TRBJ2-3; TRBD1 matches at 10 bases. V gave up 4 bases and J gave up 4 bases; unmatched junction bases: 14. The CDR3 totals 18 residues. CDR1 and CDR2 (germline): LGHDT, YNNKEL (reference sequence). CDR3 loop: CASSLRNPRDRGPDTQYF. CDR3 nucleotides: TGTGCCAGCAGCCTACGGAACCCCCGGGACAGGGGCCCAGATACGCAGTATTTT.

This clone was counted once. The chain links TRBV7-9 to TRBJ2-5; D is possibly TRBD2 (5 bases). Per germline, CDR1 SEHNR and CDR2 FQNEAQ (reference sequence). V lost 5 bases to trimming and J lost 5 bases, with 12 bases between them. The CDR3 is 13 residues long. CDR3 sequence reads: CASSPPGKETQYF. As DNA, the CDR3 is TGTGCCAGCAGCCCCCCGGGAAAGGAGACCCAGTACTTC.

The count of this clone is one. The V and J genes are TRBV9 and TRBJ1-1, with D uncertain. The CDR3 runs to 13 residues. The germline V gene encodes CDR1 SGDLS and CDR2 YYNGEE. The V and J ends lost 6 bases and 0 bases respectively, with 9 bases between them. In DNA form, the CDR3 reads TGTGCCAGCACCCGGCAGATGAACACTGAAGCTTTCTTT. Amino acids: CASTRQMNTEAFF.

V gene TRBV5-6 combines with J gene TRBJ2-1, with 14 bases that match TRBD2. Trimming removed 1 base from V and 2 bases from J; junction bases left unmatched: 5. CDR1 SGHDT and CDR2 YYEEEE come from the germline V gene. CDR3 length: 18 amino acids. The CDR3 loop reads CASSLTGTSGGPYNEQFF. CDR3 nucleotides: TGTGCCAGCAGCTTGACCGGGACTAGCGGGGGCCCCTACAATGAGCAGTTCTTC.

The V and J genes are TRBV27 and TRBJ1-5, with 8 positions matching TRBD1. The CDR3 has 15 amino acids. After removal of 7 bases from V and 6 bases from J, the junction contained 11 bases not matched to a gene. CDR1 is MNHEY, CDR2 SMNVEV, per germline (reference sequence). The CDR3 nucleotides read TGTGCCAGCAAAGATGCAGGGGGCGGGGGTCAGCCCCAGCATTTT. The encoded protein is CASKDAGGGGQPQHF.

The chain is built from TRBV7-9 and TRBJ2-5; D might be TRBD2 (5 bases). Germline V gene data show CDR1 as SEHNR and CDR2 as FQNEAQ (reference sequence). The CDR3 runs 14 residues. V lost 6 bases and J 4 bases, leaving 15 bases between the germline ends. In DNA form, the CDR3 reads TGTGCCAGCAGTAACGGGGTTGGTGGAGAGACCCAGTACTTC. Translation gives CASSNGVGGETQYF.

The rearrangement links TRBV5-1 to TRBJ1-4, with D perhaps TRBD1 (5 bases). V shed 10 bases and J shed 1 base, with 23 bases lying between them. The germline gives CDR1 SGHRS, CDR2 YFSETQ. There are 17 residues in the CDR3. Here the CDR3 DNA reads TGCGCCCGTCGGCGGGTCCAACGGGGCCAAACTAATGAAAAACTGTTTTTT. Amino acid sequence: CARRRVQRGQTNEKLFF.

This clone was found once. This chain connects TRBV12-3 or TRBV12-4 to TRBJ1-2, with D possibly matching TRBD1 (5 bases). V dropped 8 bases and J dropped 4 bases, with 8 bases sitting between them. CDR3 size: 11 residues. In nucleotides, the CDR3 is TGTGCCAGCTCGACAGCCTATGGCTACACCTTC. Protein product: CASSTAYGYTF.

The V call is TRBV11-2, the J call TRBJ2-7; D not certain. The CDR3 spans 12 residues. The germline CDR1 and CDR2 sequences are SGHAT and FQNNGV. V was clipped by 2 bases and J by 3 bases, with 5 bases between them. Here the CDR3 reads CASSLSGYEQYF. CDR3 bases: TGTGCCAGCAGCTTATCCGGCTACGAGCAGTACTTC.

The CDR3 DNA reads TGTGCCAGCAGCGGTACAGGGATGGCCGGGGAGCTGTTTTTT. It specifies CASSGTGMAGELFF. The chain links TRBV9 to TRBJ2-2; a weak D match, TRBD1 (6 bases). The CDR3 is made up of 14 amino acids. Trimming took off 3 bases at V and 6 bases at J, with 12 bases between the two ends. Germline V gives CDR1 SGDLS, CDR2 YYNGEE.